The 19 T cell receptor beta chains in this list originate from one sample, sequenced in a study of blood T cell repertoires in COVID-19. Sequenced by immunoSEQ multiplex PCR; TCRdb stores in-frame clones only, minus some. The table has about 200,000 clones, approximately 78% seen once. The source material was peripheral blood. The receptors were gathered from a woman aged 80 or over with COVID-19, enrolled during active disease.

This clone was seen a single time. The chain uses TRBV19 and TRBJ1-1; D remains ambiguous. The V end was cut by 5 bases, the J end by 1 base, with 11 bases between. The CDR3 is 14 residues long. The germline V gene encodes CDR1 LNHDA and CDR2 SQIVND (reference sequence). CDR3 loop: CASSGGSGNTEAFF. In nucleotides, the CDR3 is TGTGCCAGTAGTGGAGGGTCGGGGAACACTGAAGCTTTCTTT.

This clone showed up just once. The chain links TRBV3-1 (or the pseudogene TRBV3-2) to TRBJ2-5; D not certain. CDR1 is LGHDT, CDR2 YNNKEL, per germline (reference sequence). The V and J ends lost 2 bases and 6 bases respectively, with 10 bases between them. The length of the CDR3 is 13 residues. The CDR3 DNA follows: TGTGCCAGCAGCCAATTCAGGTCCCAGACCCAGTACTTC. This encodes CASSQFRSQTQYF.

This chain joins TRBV5-1 and TRBJ1-6; D call uncertain. CDR1 is SGHRS and CDR2 is YFSETQ in the germline V gene. V lost 0 bases and J lost 6, with 13 bases in between. The CDR3 consists of 16 residues. DNA for the CDR3: TGCGCCAGCAGCTTGGGCCCGCCAGGTACTAATTCACCCCTCCACTTT. Translation: CASSLGPPGTNSPLHF.

The chain is built from TRBV4-2 and TRBJ1-3; D is undetermined. The CDR3 runs 13 residues. Per germline, CDR1 LGHNA and CDR2 YNFKEQ. V lost 1 base, J lost 4 bases, and 5 bases lay in between. Here the CDR3 reads CASSQAGGNTIYF. DNA for the CDR3: TGTGCCAGCAGCCAAGCGGGGGGAAACACCATATATTTT.

As regards this clone: Compared with germline, one end of the junction differs, possibly owing to a read error. V and J are TRBV14 and TRBJ1-1; maybe TRBD1 (5 bases). Germline V gene sequence: CDR1 SGHDN, CDR2 FVKESK. This CDR3 spans 15 amino acids. Here the CDR3 reads CASSQFATGWGKTPF. The CDR3 bases are TGTGCCAGCAGCCAATTCGCAACAGGCTGGGGAAAAACGCCGTTT. Complete variable domain (other parts from reference TRBV14 and TRBJ1-1): EAGVTQFPSHSVIEKGQTVTLRCDPISGHDNLYWYRRVMGKEIKFLLHFVKESKQDESGMPNNRFLAERTGGTYSTLKVQPAELEDSGVYFCASSQFATGWGKTPFGQGTRLTVV.

The chain has TRBV18 and TRBJ1-2, with 7 bases aligning to TRBD1. CDR3 length: 14 residues. V trimming: 3 bases; J trimming: 2 bases; junction bases outside the gene matches: 3. Germline V lookup: CDR1 KGHSH, CDR2 LQKENI. CDR3 in DNA: TGTGCCAGCTCACCCGGACAGGCGAACTATGGCTACACCTTC. It yields the protein CASSPGQANYGYTF.

This chain joins TRBV28 and TRBJ1-1; 8 nucleotides agree with TRBD1. The length of the CDR3 is 13 residues. Germline lookup yields CDR1 MDHEN and CDR2 SYDVKM. With V trimmed by 5 bases and J by 10 bases, 9 bases remained unmatched. CDR3 nucleotides: TGTGCCAGCAGTCCACGACAGGGGCGTCCAGCTTTCTTT. Translation: CASSPRQGRPAFF.

This clone was counted between two and nine times. The chain couples TRBV7-9 to TRBJ1-1; 9 bases are shared with TRBD1. This CDR3 spans 13 amino acids. The trim removed 7 bases at V and 1 base at J, leaving 1 base unmatched. Germline V gene sequence: CDR1 SEHNR, CDR2 FQNEAQ (reference sequence). CDR3 loop: CASKDRGNTEAFF. The CDR3 DNA reads as TGTGCCAGCAAGGACAGGGGGAACACTGAAGCTTTCTTT.

The chain is built from TRBV2 and TRBJ2-2; TRBD1 is a possible D gene (6 bases). This CDR3 contains 14 residues. V lost 7 bases and J lost 0, with 9 bases in between. CDR1 and CDR2 from the germline V gene are SNHLY and FYNNEI. The CDR3 DNA reads as TGTGCCAGCAAGCGGACAGCGAACACCGGGGAGCTGTTTTTT. It codes for CASKRTANTGELFF.

V usage is TRBV2 and J usage is TRBJ1-2, with D possibly being TRBD1 (5 bases). The CDR3 is 13 residues long. Germline assignment: CDR1 SNHLY and CDR2 FYNNEI. Trimming removed 8 bases from V and 2 bases from J, with 12 bases in between. The CDR3 DNA follows: TGTGCCAGCCGGGGCGCGGGAAACTATGGCTACACCTTC. Residues: CASRGAGNYGYTF. The complete variable domain, with remaining parts taken from reference TRBV2 and TRBJ1-2, reads EPEVTQTPSHQVTQMGQEVILRCVPISNHLYFYWYRQILGQKVEFLVSFYNNEISEKSEIFDDQFSVERPDGSNFTLKIRSTKLEDSAMYFCASRGAGNYGYTFGSGTRLTVV.

This rearrangement joins TRBV7-2 to TRBJ2-1, with 11 bases that match TRBD2. The CDR3 is 15 amino acids. The V segment lost 4 bases and the J segment 8 bases; nucleotides outside the gene matches: 7. The germline CDR1 and CDR2 sequences are SGHTA and FQGNSA. CDR3 nucleotide sequence: TGTGCCAGCAGCTCTGTGACTAGCGGGGTCGATGAGCAGTTCTTC. Protein: CASSSVTSGVDEQFF. The full variable domain, its missing parts supplied by reference TRBV7-2 and TRBJ2-1, is GAGVSQSPSNKVTEKGKDVELRCDPISGHTALYWYRQSLGQGLEFLIYFQGNSAPDKSGLPSDRFSAERTGGSVSTLTIQRTQQEDSAVYLCASSSVTSGVDEQFFGPGTRLTVL.

The V call is TRBV6-2 or TRBV6-3, the J call TRBJ2-7; TRBD1 is a possible D gene (6 bases). CDR3 size: 13 residues. The germline V and J ends were trimmed by 5 bases and 5 bases, with 13 bases remaining between them. Germline V gives CDR1 MNHEY, CDR2 SVGEGT. The CDR3 protein is CASSPGTFHEQYF. In DNA form, the CDR3 reads TGTGCCAGCAGTCCCGGGACATTCCACGAGCAGTACTTC.

This clone was counted a few times. V usage is TRBV20-1 and J usage is TRBJ1-2; the D is unclear. The CDR3 sequence is 11 residues long. CDR1 is DFQATT, CDR2 SNEGSKA, per germline (reference sequence). With 3 bases removed from V and 7 bases from J, the gap between germline ends came to 9 bases. CDR3 sequence reads: CSASEGVGYTF. The CDR3 DNA follows: TGCAGTGCTAGTGAGGGAGTTGGCTACACCTTC.

The V gene is TRBV12-2, the J gene TRBJ2-7; the table gives TRBD2 as D, unverified against the DNA. TRBV12-2 is an annotated pseudogene. The CDR3 is 15 residues long. The CDR3 coding sequence is TGTGCAAGTCGCCTACGACTAGCGGGGGTATACGAGCAGTACTTC. Amino acid sequence: CASRLRLAGVYEQYF.

V usage is TRBV5-8 and J usage is TRBJ1-1; TRBD1 might be the D (5 bases). CDR1 SGHTS and CDR2 YDEGEE come from the germline V gene. Trimming took off 2 bases at V and 1 base at J, with 6 bases between the two ends. CDR3 size: 13 residues. The CDR3 here is CASSLQENTEAFF. Here the CDR3 DNA reads TGTGCCAGCAGCTTACAGGAGAACACTGAAGCTTTCTTT. The variable domain in full, completed from reference TRBV5-8 and TRBJ1-1, reads EAGVTQSPTHLIKTRGQQATLRCSPISGHTSVYWYQQALGLGLQFLLWYDEGEERNRGNFPPRFSGRQFPNYSSELNVNALELEDSALYLCASSLQENTEAFFGQGTRLTVV.

The chain links TRBV7-8 to TRBJ2-7, with D perhaps TRBD2 (6 bases). The CDR3 consists of 16 residues. Germline lookup yields CDR1 SGHVS and CDR2 FQNEAQ. The V and J ends lost 4 bases and 1 base respectively, with 17 bases between them. The CDR3 DNA reads TGTGCCAGCAGCTATACGGTTAGGGGAGGATCCTACGAGCAGTACTTC. Translation: CASSYTVRGGSYEQYF.

This clone was observed once. The chain carries TRBV6-6 and TRBJ1-1; 7 bases are shared with TRBD1. The CDR3 has 14 residues. V was pared by 4 bases and J by 4 bases, with 6 bases of the junction left unmatched. From germline, CDR1 is MNHNY and CDR2 SVGAGI (reference sequence). CDR3 sequence (DNA): TGTGCCAGCAGTTCGGAGGGGGCGGGCACTGAAGCTTTCTTT. Protein product: CASSSEGAGTEAFF.

The V call is TRBV7-2, the J call TRBJ2-7; 8 positions match TRBD1. Germline assignment: CDR1 SGHTA and CDR2 FQGNSA. Trimming at V came to 5 bases and at J to 6 bases, leaving 9 bases not matched to a gene. This CDR3 is 14 amino acids long. The chain's CDR3 is CASSTDRGGGEQYF. The CDR3 DNA follows: TGTGCCAGCAGCACCGACAGGGGCGGAGGCGAGCAGTACTTC.

The V and J genes are TRBV11-2 and TRBJ2-5; D remains ambiguous. V was cut by 5 bases and J by 3 bases, with 7 bases left in between. Germline V lookup: CDR1 SGHAT, CDR2 FQNNGV. This CDR3 is built from 12 residues. CDR3 DNA: TGTGCCAGCAGCGGGCTGGAAGAGACCCAGTACTTC. This gives the protein CASSGLEETQYF.